A selection of T cell receptor beta chains follows, all from one sample in a study of blood T cell repertoires in COVID-19. Some clones are missing from TCRdb's copy, which holds only in-frame ones; the method was immunoSEQ multiplex PCR. The sample carries a few hundred thousand clones, 70% to 85% recorded once. Sequenced sample: peripheral blood. The receptors stem from a man at least 80 years old with acute or convalescent COVID-19. CDR3s include the opening cysteine and the closing phenylalanine or tryptophan. The D gene is left open where the match is weak. Rows give clone size only sometimes, using once, few, many, or a class for an expanded clone.

-,TRBD1,TRBJ1-1,15,TRBV6-5,CASILDRGRGTEAFF,TGTGCCAGCATCCTTGACAGGGGAAGAGGCACTGAAGCTTTCTTT
-,-,TRBJ1-3,14,TRBV11-2,CASSLTGQGNTIYF,TGTGCCAGCAGCTTAACGGGTCAAGGAAACACCATATATTTT
-,TRBD1,TRBJ1-1,18,TRBV2,CASPPGQGLLMPDTEAFF,TGTGCCAGCCCCCCGGGACAGGGGCTCCTGATGCCGGACACTGAAGCTTTCTTT
once,TRBD1,TRBJ1-6,15,TRBV7-2,CASSQQTGGVSPLHF,TGTGCCAGCAGCCAACAGACAGGGGGAGTTTCACCCCTCCACTTT
-,-,TRBJ1-4,12,TRBV28,CASQGTGEKLFF,TGTGCCAGTCAGGGCACTGGGGAAAAACTGTTTTTT
-,-,TRBJ2-1,14,TRBV5-1,CASSLVQGNNEQFF,TGCGCCAGCAGCTTGGTACAGGGAAACAATGAGCAGTTCTTC
-,-,TRBJ2-2,14,TRBV29-1,CSVGPTGNTGELFF,TGCAGCGTTGGACCGACAGGGAACACCGGGGAGCTGTTTTTT
-,-,TRBJ2-5,14,TRBV7-8,CASSLDRLGGTQYF,TGTGCCAGCAGCTTAGACCGGCTCGGGGGGACCCAGTACTTC
-,-,TRBJ2-7,11,TRBV2,CASSVVYEQYF,TGTGCCAGCAGTGTAGTCTACGAGCAGTACTTC
-,-,TRBJ1-2,13,TRBV18,CASSPTEEYGYTF,TGTGCCAGCTCACCGACAGAGGAATATGGCTACACCTTC
-,TRBD1,TRBJ1-5,14,TRBV18,CASSRDRNNQPQHF,TGTGCCAGCTCACGGGACAGGAACAATCAGCCCCAGCATTTT
-,TRBD2,TRBJ2-1,15,TRBV7-9,CASSLSGGYYNEQFF,TGTGCCAGCAGCCTCAGCGGGGGGTATTACAATGAGCAGTTCTTC
-,TRBD1,TRBJ1-1,14,TRBV3-1/TRBV3-2,CASSQFDRGPEAFF,TGTGCCAGCAGCCAGTTTGACAGGGGGCCCGAAGCTTTCTTT
-,TRBD2,TRBJ2-1,17,TRBV5-1,CASSLAARSGTNNEQFF,TGCGCCAGCAGCTTGGCCGCGAGGAGCGGGACTAACAATGAGCAGTTCTTC
once,TRBD1,TRBJ1-4,16,TRBV19,CASSSDRGSANEKLFF,TGTGCCAGTAGCTCCGACAGGGGGAGTGCTAATGAAAAACTGTTTTTT
few,TRBD1,TRBJ1-6,13,TRBV9,CASSWDSNSPLHF,TGTGCCAGCTCCTGGGACAGTAATTCACCCCTCCACTTT
-,-,TRBJ1-2,13,TRBV12-3/TRBV12-4,CASSSDTLYGYTF,TGTGCCAGCAGTTCGGACACTCTCTATGGCTACACCTTC
-,TRBD2,TRBJ2-3,18,TRBV9,CASSVAGTSGISTDTQYF,TGTGCCAGCAGCGTGGCTGGGACTAGCGGGATTAGCACAGATACGCAGTATTTT
few,-,TRBJ1-2,16,TRBV18,CASSPLEGRGAYGYTF,TGTGCCAGCTCACCACTAGAGGGGCGCGGGGCCTATGGCTACACCTTC
-,-,TRBJ2-3,15,TRBV30,CAWSALRGSTDTQYF,TGTGCCTGGAGCGCCCTTAGGGGGAGCACAGATACGCAGTATTTT
-,-,TRBJ1-1,15,TRBV4-2,CASSQGYRVNTEAFF,TGTGCCAGCAGCCAAGGGTACAGGGTGAACACTGAAGCTTTCTTT
once,-,TRBJ1-1,13,TRBV6-1,CASSDKSDTEAFF,TGTGCCAGCAGTGACAAATCGGACACTGAAGCTTTCTTT
-,-,TRBJ1-2,14,TRBV13,CASSLIRDNYGYTF,TGTGCCAGCAGCTTAATCCGGGATAACTATGGCTACACCTTC
-,-,TRBJ1-2,18,TRBV3-1/TRBV3-2,CASSQDLQGWKVHYGYTF,TGTGCCAGCAGCCAAGATCTCCAGGGGTGGAAAGTCCACTATGGCTACACCTTC
-,TRBD1,TRBJ1-6,16,TRBV5-6,CASSDRGRRYNSPLHF,TGTGCCAGCAGTGACAGGGGGCGGCGTTATAATTCACCCCTCCACTTT
-,TRBD1,TRBJ1-1,14,TRBV18,CASTPTGVNTEAFF,TGTGCCAGCACCCCGACAGGGGTGAACACTGAAGCTTTCTTT
-,-,TRBJ2-7,14,TRBV5-1,CASSLVDSLYEQYF,TGCGCCAGCAGCTTGGTGGACAGCCTCTACGAGCAGTACTTC
-,-,TRBJ2-4,14,TRBV19,CASSMNSDGNIQYF,TGTGCCAGTAGTATGAACAGTGATGGAAACATTCAGTACTTC
-,TRBD1,TRBJ1-1,15,TRBV19,CASSYHRGVNTEAFF,TGTGCCAGTAGTTACCACAGGGGCGTGAACACTGAAGCTTTCTTT
-,-,TRBJ1-5,12,TRBV24-1,CATSDGRQPQHF,TGTGCCACCAGTGATGGGAGGCAGCCCCAGCATTTT
-,-,TRBJ1-3,16,TRBV7-9,CASSLEHLSSGNTIYF,TGTGCCAGCAGCTTAGAGCATTTGAGCTCTGGAAACACCATATATTTT
-,TRBD2,TRBJ2-1,15,TRBV29-1,CSVEVSGGPGSEQFF,TGCAGCGTTGAGGTGTCGGGAGGGCCCGGTTCCGAGCAGTTCTTC
-,TRBD1,TRBJ1-2,16,TRBV5-4,CASSRMGQGALDGYTF,TGTGCCAGCAGCCGTATGGGTCAGGGGGCGCTTGATGGCTACACCTTC
-,-,TRBJ1-1,13,TRBV28,CASSPRQNTEAFF,TGTGCCAGCAGTCCACGACAGAACACTGAAGCTTTCTTT
-,-,TRBJ1-2,12,TRBV11-2,CASSLAGYGYTF,TGTGCCAGCAGCTTAGCGGGTTATGGCTACACCTTC
-,-,TRBJ2-1,19,TRBV4-1,CASSPQWFFTQSSYNEQFF,TGCGCCAGCAGCCCCCAGTGGTTTTTCACCCAAAGCTCCTACAATGAGCAGTTCTTC
-,-,TRBJ1-1,18,TRBV15,CATSRERTQKGMNTEAFF,TGTGCCACCAGCAGAGAGCGGACACAAAAAGGAATGAACACTGAAGCTTTCTTT
few,-,TRBJ1-2,16,TRBV6-5,CASSYSVTAFNYGYTF,TGTGCCAGCAGTTACTCGGTGACAGCCTTTAACTATGGCTACACCTTC
-,TRBD2,TRBJ2-3,18,TRBV4-2,CASSQAGRGGLRTDTQYF,TGTGCCAGCAGCCAAGCGGGGCGGGGGGGCCTGCGCACAGATACGCAGTATTTT
-,TRBD1,TRBJ1-3,15,TRBV6-5,CASRGQVNSGNTIYF,TGTGCCAGCCGGGGACAGGTTAACTCTGGAAACACCATATATTTT
-,-,TRBJ2-7,12,TRBV11-2,CASSLKGSEQYF,TGTGCCAGCAGCTTAAAAGGGAGTGAGCAGTACTTC
once,TRBD1,TRBJ2-7,15,TRBV11-2,CASSSRDRGVYEQYF,TGTGCCAGCAGCTCTCGGGACAGGGGGGTCTACGAGCAGTACTTC
few,-,TRBJ2-3,14,TRBV2,CASKEGTSTDTQYF,TGTGCCAGCAAGGAGGGGACTAGCACAGATACGCAGTATTTT
-,TRBD1,TRBJ1-6,15,TRBV3-1/TRBV3-2,CASSPFDRENSPLHF,TGTGCCAGCAGCCCCTTCGACAGGGAAAACTCACCCCTCCACTTT
-,TRBD2,TRBJ2-1,15,TRBV27,CASRSGRVGAGGLFF,TGTGCCAGCAGGTCAGGGAGAGTCGGGGCGGGAGGCCTGTTCTTC
-,TRBD1,TRBJ1-5,19,TRBV15,CATSREARTGGFRNQPQHF,TGTGCCACCAGCAGAGAGGCTAGGACAGGGGGCTTTCGCAATCAGCCCCAGCATTTT
-,-,TRBJ1-4,13,TRBV29-1,CSVRTAPNEKLFF,TGCAGCGTTCGGACAGCTCCTAATGAAAAACTGTTTTTT
-,TRBD1,TRBJ1-4,14,TRBV5-6,CASSRWTGEEKLFF,TGTGCCAGCAGCCGTTGGACAGGGGAGGAAAAACTGTTTTTT
-,TRBD1,TRBJ2-1,14,TRBV27,CASSLTTGMHEQFF,TGTGCCAGCAGCCTTACGACAGGGATGCATGAGCAGTTCTTC
-,-,TRBJ1-2,14,TRBV19,CASSMQQGPYGYTF,TGTGCCAGTAGTATGCAGCAGGGGCCGTATGGCTACACCTTC
-,TRBD2,TRBJ2-1,17,TRBV4-1,CASSQGLAGGQGNEQFF,TGCGCCAGCAGCCAGGGACTAGCGGGGGGCCAGGGCAATGAGCAGTTCTTC
-,TRBD1,TRBJ2-7,12,TRBV19,CASSIGDSKQYF,TGTGCCAGTAGTATAGGGGACAGCAAGCAGTACTTC
-,TRBD2,TRBJ2-2,18,TRBV10-3,CAIRPLAGGPRNTGELFF,TGTGCCATCAGGCCACTAGCGGGAGGGCCCCGGAACACCGGGGAGCTGTTTTTT
once,-,TRBJ1-6,17,TRBV2,CASSGHTPSSYNSPLHF,TGTGCCAGCAGTGGACATACCCCGAGCTCCTATAATTCACCCCTCCACTTT
-,TRBD1,TRBJ2-1,15,TRBV24-1,CATSLPGTAGNEQFF,TGTGCCACCAGCCTTCCCGGGACAGCCGGCAATGAGCAGTTCTTC
-,-,TRBJ2-7,15,TRBV28,CASSSPGTASYEQYF,TGTGCCAGCAGCTCACCCGGGACTGCTTCCTACGAGCAGTACTTC
-,-,TRBJ2-7,15,TRBV28,CASSRTAGIAYEQYF,TGTGCCAGCAGTCGGACCGCGGGGATTGCCTACGAGCAGTACTTC
-,-,TRBJ1-6,14,TRBV18,CASSSRGFNSPLHF,TGTGCCAGCTCATCAAGGGGGTTTAATTCACCCCTCCACTTT
-,TRBD1,TRBJ2-7,16,TRBV5-1,CASSTYLQGASYEQYF,TGCGCCAGCAGCACATATCTCCAGGGGGCCTCCTACGAGCAGTACTTC